Presented here are 5 T cell receptor beta chains from one specimen sequenced in a study of blood T cells in healthy people across ages. The authors ran a second PCR of about 7 to 12 cycles using a sample-barcoded 5' primer and a J-beta primer mix. MiXCR was run by TCRdb on the 5' RACE reads, yielding one entry per CDR3 protein. Of about 1.4 million distinct CDR3 sequences listed, 55% to 75% are singletons. The sequencing input was blood. These receptor sequences come from a man younger than 35 in good health.

This sequence joins TRBV29-1 and TRBJ1-4; weak D call: TRBD1 (5 bases). CDR3 length: 11 residues. CDR1 is SQVTM and CDR2 is ANQGSEA in the germline V gene. V lost 6 bases and J lost 13, with 15 bases in between. The CDR3 sequence is CSVRRGRALFF. The CDR3 DNA follows: TGCAGCGTCCGACGAGGCAGGGCACTGTTTTTT.

The rearrangement joins TRBV3-1 to TRBJ1-1, with D perhaps TRBD1 (5 bases). The germline gives CDR1 LGHDT, CDR2 YNNKEL (reference sequence). V lost 3 bases and J 5 bases, leaving 13 bases between the germline ends. The CDR3 loop spans 14 amino acids. The CDR3 DNA follows: TGTGCCAGCAGCCACAGGGTCCTCGGGACTGAAGCTTTCTTT. It translates to CASSHRVLGTEAFF.

This clonotype was observed a handful of times. V usage is TRBV7-8 and J usage is TRBJ1-1; weak D call: TRBD1 (5 bases). CDR1 and CDR2 from the germline V gene are SGHVS and FQNEAQ. The CDR3 runs to 15 residues. V was clipped by 5 bases and J by 4 bases, with 17 bases between them. CDR3 bases: TGTGCCAGCAGCCGCGTGGGGCTGGGGGGCACTGAAGCTTTCTTT. Translating gives CASSRVGLGGTEAFF.

In its sample, this clonotype was seen many times. A much more abundant neighbour one base away suggests this may be a read error. The chain combines TRBV20-1 with TRBJ2-7; 8 nucleotides agree with TRBD2. Trimming at V came to 0 bases and at J to 2 bases, leaving 9 bases not matched to a gene. CDR3 length equals 16 residues. Germline CDR1 DFQATT, CDR2 SNEGSKA (reference sequence). CDR3 sequence reads: CSARDGGRAGAYEQYF. Here the CDR3 DNA reads TGCAGTGCTAGAGACGGCGGAAGAGCGGGGGCCTACGAGCAGTACTTC.

The rearrangement uses TRBV12-3 or TRBV12-4 and TRBJ2-1; D perhaps matches TRBD2 (5 bases). This CDR3 is 15 amino acids long. Trimming shortened V by 7 bases and J by 0 bases, and 13 bases separated the two germline ends. The CDR3 is CASTMDSSSYNEQFF. The CDR3 DNA reads TGTGCCAGCACCATGGACTCCAGCTCCTACAATGAGCAGTTCTTC.